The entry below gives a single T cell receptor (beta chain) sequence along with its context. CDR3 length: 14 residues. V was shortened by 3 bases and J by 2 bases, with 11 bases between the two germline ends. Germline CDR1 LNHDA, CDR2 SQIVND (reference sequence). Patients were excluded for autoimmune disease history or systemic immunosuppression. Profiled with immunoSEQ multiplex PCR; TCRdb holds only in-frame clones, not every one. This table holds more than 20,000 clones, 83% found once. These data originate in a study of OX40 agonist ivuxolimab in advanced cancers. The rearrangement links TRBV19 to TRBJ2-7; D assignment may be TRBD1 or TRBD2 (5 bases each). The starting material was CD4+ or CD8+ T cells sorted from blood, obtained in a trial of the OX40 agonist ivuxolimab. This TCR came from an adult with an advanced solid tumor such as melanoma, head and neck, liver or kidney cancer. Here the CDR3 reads CASSIRDDTYEQYF. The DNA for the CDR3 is TGTGCCAGTAGTATCCGGGACGATACCTACGAGCAGTACTTC.